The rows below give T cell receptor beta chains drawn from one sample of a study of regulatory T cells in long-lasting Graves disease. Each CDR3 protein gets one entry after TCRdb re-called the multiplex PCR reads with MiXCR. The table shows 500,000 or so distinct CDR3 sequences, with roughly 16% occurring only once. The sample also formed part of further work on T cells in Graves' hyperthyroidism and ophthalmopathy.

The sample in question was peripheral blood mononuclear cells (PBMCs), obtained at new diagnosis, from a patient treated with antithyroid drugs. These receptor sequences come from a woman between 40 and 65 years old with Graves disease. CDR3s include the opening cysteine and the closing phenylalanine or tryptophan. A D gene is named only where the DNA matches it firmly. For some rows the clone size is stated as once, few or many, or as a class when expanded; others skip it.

CDR3: CASGLGVQGVSEKLFF; DNA: TGTGCTAGTGGTTTGGGTGTCCAGGGTGTCTCTGAAAAACTGTTTTTT; size: few; length: 16; V: TRBV12-5; J: TRBJ1-4; D: -
CDR3: CSARKRRAVTGELFF; DNA: TGCAGTGCTAGAAAGAGGAGGGCCGTCACCGGGGAGCTGTTTTTT; size: -; length: 15; V: TRBV20-1; J: TRBJ2-2; D: -
CDR3: CASSSGPPGELFF; DNA: TGTGCCAGCAGCTCGGGACCTCCCGGGGAGCTGTTTTTT; size: few; length: 13; V: TRBV11-2; J: TRBJ2-2; D: -
CDR3: CASSFGGGARDTQYF; DNA: TGTGCCAGCAGTTTTGGGGGGGGGGCTAGAGATACGCAGTATTTT; size: -; length: 15; V: TRBV12-3/TRBV12-4; J: TRBJ2-3; D: -
CDR3: CASRPVGTGNSRGTGELFF; DNA: TGTGCCAGCCGCCCCGTCGGGACAGGGAATTCGAGGGGCACCGGGGAGCTGTTTTTT; size: many; length: 19; V: TRBV2; J: TRBJ2-2; D: TRBD1
CDR3: CASSRYGTGARNEQFF; DNA: TGTGCCAGCAGTAGATACGGGACAGGGGCTAGAAATGAGCAGTTCTTC; size: few; length: 16; V: TRBV6-1; J: TRBJ2-1; D: TRBD1
CDR3: CASSELTGREKLFF; DNA: TGTGCCAGCAGTGAATTGACAGGGAGAGAAAAACTGTTTTTT; size: many; length: 14; V: TRBV2; J: TRBJ1-4; D: TRBD1
CDR3: CASRDFVAGVTGELFF; DNA: TGCGCCAGCAGGGACTTTGTAGCGGGAGTCACCGGGGAGCTGTTTTTT; size: -; length: 16; V: TRBV5-1; J: TRBJ2-2; D: TRBD2
CDR3: CTSSLTGSETQYF; DNA: TGTACCAGCAGCCTCACAGGGTCGGAGACCCAGTACTTC; size: -; length: 13; V: TRBV7-9; J: TRBJ2-5; D: -
CDR3: CASSLPGPLYF; DNA: TGTGCCAGCAGTTTACCGGGACCCCTGTACTTC; size: few; length: 11; V: TRBV12-3/TRBV12-4; J: TRBJ2-7; D: -
CDR3: CASMGQTSNTEAFF; DNA: TGTGCCAGCATGGGACAAACCTCGAACACTGAAGCTTTCTTT; size: many; length: 14; V: TRBV6-2/TRBV6-3; J: TRBJ1-1; D: -
CDR3: CASSLVPNTEAFF; DNA: TGCGCCAGCAGCTTGGTTCCGAACACTGAAGCTTTCTTT; size: many; length: 13; V: TRBV7-3; J: TRBJ1-1; D: -
CDR3: CASSLVYGRGPPYEQYF; DNA: TGTGCCAGCAGTTTAGTATACGGCAGGGGGCCCCCCTACGAGCAGTACTTC; size: many; length: 17; V: TRBV28; J: TRBJ2-7; D: TRBD1
CDR3: CASTSSPSGMNTEAFF; DNA: TGTGCCAGCACCAGCTCTCCCTCAGGGATGAACACTGAAGCTTTCTTT; size: many; length: 16; V: TRBV28; J: TRBJ1-1; D: -
CDR3: CASSEWGQRETQYF; DNA: TGTGCCAGCAGTGAGTGGGGGCAGAGGGAGACCCAGTACTTC; size: many; length: 14; V: TRBV6-1; J: TRBJ2-5; D: -
CDR3: CASSPGQGAFYGYTF; DNA: TGTGCCAGCAGCCCAGGGCAGGGGGCATTCTATGGCTACACCTTC; size: -; length: 15; V: TRBV5-5; J: TRBJ1-2; D: TRBD1
CDR3: CASSHGGDQPQHF; DNA: TGTGCCAGCAGTCACGGGGGTGATCAGCCCCAGCATTTT; size: -; length: 13; V: TRBV6-1; J: TRBJ1-5; D: -
CDR3: CASIIDYEQYF; DNA: TGTGCCAGCATTATTGACTACGAGCAGTACTTC; size: -; length: 11; V: TRBV12-3/TRBV12-4; J: TRBJ2-7; D: -
CDR3: CASSFWGANTEAFF; DNA: TGTGCCAGCAGTTTTTGGGGGGCGAACACTGAAGCTTTCTTT; size: few; length: 14; V: TRBV12-3/TRBV12-4; J: TRBJ1-1; D: -
CDR3: CASKRDRLIVQPQHF; DNA: TGTGCCAGTAAGAGGGACAGGCTTATCGTGCAGCCCCAGCATTTT; size: -; length: 15; V: TRBV19; J: TRBJ1-5; D: TRBD1
CDR3: CASSSLQAWEDGYTF; DNA: TGTGCCAGCAGTTCCCTACAGGCTTGGGAGGATGGCTACACCTTC; size: many; length: 15; V: TRBV28; J: TRBJ1-2; D: -
CDR3: CASSQDFLAGGLTDTQYF; DNA: TGTGCCAGCAGCCAAGACTTTCTAGCGGGGGGGCTTACAGATACGCAGTATTTT; size: few; length: 18; V: TRBV4-2; J: TRBJ2-3; D: TRBD2
CDR3: CASSLERLPVRSYEQYF; DNA: TGTGCCAGCAGCTTAGAACGACTGCCCGTGCGTTCCTACGAGCAGTACTTC; size: many; length: 17; V: TRBV7-8; J: TRBJ2-7; D: -
CDR3: CASKGSGETQYF; DNA: TGTGCCAGCAAAGGAAGTGGCGAGACCCAGTACTTC; size: few; length: 12; V: TRBV27; J: TRBJ2-5; D: -
CDR3: CALGGRDTTDTQYF; DNA: TGTGCCCTTGGGGGCCGTGACACCACAGATACGCAGTATTTT; size: many; length: 14; V: TRBV28; J: TRBJ2-3; D: -
CDR3: CASSFGSATSNRRGYTF; DNA: TGTGCCAGTAGTTTCGGTTCCGCTACCTCAAACAGGCGGGGCTACACCTTC; size: -; length: 17; V: TRBV19; J: TRBJ1-2; D: -
CDR3: CASRGTGTWDEQFF; DNA: TGCGCCAGCAGAGGGACAGGGACTTGGGATGAGCAGTTCTTC; size: many; length: 14; V: TRBV5-1; J: TRBJ2-1; D: TRBD1
CDR3: CASSQGEITGEQYF; DNA: TGCGCCAGCAGCCAAGGGGAGATTACGGGCGAGCAGTACTTC; size: many; length: 14; V: TRBV4-1; J: TRBJ2-7; D: -
CDR3: CASSDQVNYGYTF; DNA: TGCGCCAGCAGTGACCAGGTTAACTATGGCTACACCTTC; size: -; length: 13; V: TRBV7-8; J: TRBJ1-2; D: -
CDR3: CASRGQGRSDTQYF; DNA: TGTGCCAGCAGGGGACAGGGGAGGTCAGATACGCAGTATTTT; size: -; length: 14; V: TRBV6-2/TRBV6-3; J: TRBJ2-3; D: TRBD1
CDR3: CASSFSSGVETQYF; DNA: TGTGCCAGCAGTTTTTCTAGCGGGGTTGAGACCCAGTACTTC; size: many; length: 14; V: TRBV28; J: TRBJ2-5; D: TRBD2
CDR3: CASTHYLNTEAFF; DNA: TGTGCCAGCACCCATTACTTGAACACTGAAGCTTTCTTT; size: -; length: 13; V: TRBV5-6; J: TRBJ1-1; D: -
CDR3: CASTKLAGGNNEQFF; DNA: TGTGCCAGTACCAAACTAGCGGGGGGGAACAATGAGCAGTTCTTC; size: -; length: 15; V: TRBV19; J: TRBJ2-1; D: TRBD2
CDR3: CASSAWNNQPQHF; DNA: TGTGCCAGCAGCGCCTGGAACAATCAGCCCCAGCATTTT; size: -; length: 13; V: TRBV11-2; J: TRBJ1-5; D: -
CDR3: CATSRVREAADTQYF; DNA: TGTGCCACCAGTAGGGTCCGGGAGGCAGCAGATACGCAGTATTTT; size: -; length: 15; V: TRBV15; J: TRBJ2-3; D: TRBD2
CDR3: CSATTGGESNQPQHF; DNA: TGCAGTGCTACTACAGGGGGCGAGAGCAATCAGCCCCAGCATTTT; size: -; length: 15; V: TRBV20-1; J: TRBJ1-5; D: TRBD1
CDR3: CASSPVAHREQYF; DNA: TGTGCCAGCAGCCCGGTGGCCCACAGGGAGCAGTACTTC; size: -; length: 13; V: TRBV28; J: TRBJ2-5; D: -
CDR3: CASSYPGGVQETQYF; DNA: TGTGCCAGCAGTTACCCCGGGGGGGTACAAGAGACCCAGTACTTC; size: -; length: 15; V: TRBV6-5; J: TRBJ2-5; D: TRBD2
CDR3: CASSPVTPSYEQYF; DNA: TGTGCCAGCTCACCAGTTACACCGTCCTACGAGCAGTACTTC; size: many; length: 14; V: TRBV18; J: TRBJ2-7; D: -
CDR3: CASFRDRGSGAEAFF; DNA: TGCGCCAGCTTCCGGGACAGGGGTAGCGGGGCTGAAGCTTTCTTT; size: many; length: 15; V: TRBV5-1; J: TRBJ1-1; D: TRBD1
CDR3: CASSPSGRANYGYTF; DNA: TGTGCCAGCAGCCCTAGCGGCCGAGCTAACTATGGCTACACCTTC; size: -; length: 15; V: TRBV12-3/TRBV12-4; J: TRBJ1-2; D: -
CDR3: CSARPTRSSYEQYF; DNA: TGCAGTGCTAGACCGACCCGGAGCTCCTACGAGCAGTACTTC; size: many; length: 14; V: TRBV20-1; J: TRBJ2-7; D: -
CDR3: CASSFIQGPNTEAFF; DNA: TGTGCCAGCAGTTTCATCCAGGGGCCGAACACTGAAGCTTTCTTT; size: many; length: 15; V: TRBV6-2/TRBV6-3; J: TRBJ1-1; D: -
CDR3: CASSPRQAYNEQFF; DNA: TGTGCCAGCAGCCCAAGACAGGCTTACAATGAGCAGTTCTTC; size: many; length: 14; V: TRBV6-2/TRBV6-3; J: TRBJ2-1; D: -